One sample yielded the 9 T cell receptor beta chains listed below, sequenced in a study of PD-1 blockade in classical Hodgkin lymphoma. The table came from immunoSEQ multiplex PCR; TCRdb's copy has only in-frame clones and leaves some out. The data hold around 28,000 clones, with around four fifths observed a single time. As for time point: cycle 4 day 1 (C4D1), after less than 7 weeks of nivolumab. Every patient relapsed after autologous stem cell transplantation, and brentuximab vedotin exposure varied. Investigators isolated CD4+ T cells from thawed PBMCs through magnetic negative selection. This sample comprised CD4+ T cells from blood, obtained before the fourth cycle of nivolumab. The origin of the receptors is a human donor with classical Hodgkin lymphoma.

This clone was observed once. The rearrangement links TRBV5-1 to TRBJ1-4; perhaps TRBD1 as D (5 bases). V was pared by 0 bases and J by 8 bases, with 17 bases between. The CDR3 runs to 16 residues. Per germline, CDR1 SGHRS and CDR2 YFSETQ. The CDR3 coding sequence is TGCGCCAGCAGCTTGGGGCCAGGGATTGGTGCGGAAAAACTGTTTTTT. It codes for CASSLGPGIGAEKLFF. The full variable domain, completed using reference TRBV5-1 and TRBJ1-4, is KAGVTQTPRYLIKTRGQQVTLSCSPISGHRSVSWYQQTPGQGLQFLFEYFSETQRNKGNFPGRFSGRQFSNSRSEMNVSTLELGDSALYLCASSLGPGIGAEKLFFGSGTQLSVL.

The sample holds a few counts of this clone. The chain uses TRBV6-1 and TRBJ1-2; D not resolved. Per the germline V gene, CDR1 is MNHNS and CDR2 is SASEGT. The CDR3 consists of 11 residues. V lost 9 bases, J lost 7 bases, and 12 bases lay in between. The CDR3 protein is CASTDLLGYTF. CDR3 bases: TGTGCCAGTACAGACCTTCTTGGCTACACCTTC.

A few counts support this clone. The chain recombines TRBV28 with TRBJ1-6; D is possibly TRBD1 (5 bases). This CDR3 comprises 13 residues. Germline-derived CDR1 and CDR2 are MDHEN and SYDVKM. Between the trimmed V and J ends, which lost 6 bases and 9 bases, there was a span of 12 bases. CDR3 amino acids: CASSDSVVSPLHF. For the CDR3, the DNA is TGTGCCAGCAGCGACAGCGTGGTTTCACCCCTCCACTTT.

DNA of the CDR3: TGTGCCAGCTTGGGGACGCACTCCTACAATGAGCAGTTCTTC. It is translated as CASLGTHSYNEQFF. The chain couples TRBV18 to TRBJ2-1, with D possibly being TRBD1 or TRBD2 (5 bases each). The CDR3 has 14 residues. CDR1 and CDR2 (germline): KGHSH, LQKENI. The V gene lost 7 bases and the J gene lost 0 bases, with 10 bases spanning the gap.

The chain links TRBV2 to TRBJ2-2; a possible D gene is TRBD1 (5 bases). With 6 bases removed from V and 7 bases from J, the gap between germline ends came to 21 bases. The CDR3 spans 16 residues. Per the germline V gene, CDR1 is SNHLY and CDR2 is FYNNEI. CDR3 DNA: TGTGCCAGCAGACGGAGTGGGGCTACCGGTAGCGGGGAGCTGTTTTTT. This codes for CASRRSGATGSGELFF.

The chain's CDR3 is CASSVERAFWGATDTQYF. The CDR3 nucleotides read TGTGCCAGCAGCGTAGAAAGGGCCTTCTGGGGGGCGACAGATACGCAGTATTTT. The chain joins TRBV9 to TRBJ2-3; D tentatively reads TRBD1 or TRBD2 (6 bases each). This CDR3 comprises 18 residues. CDR1 is SGDLS, CDR2 YYNGEE, per germline. The ends were cut back, 0 bases at V and 3 bases at J, with 20 bases in the middle. The variable domain in full, with the rest retrieved from reference TRBV9 and TRBJ2-3, is DSGVTQTPKHLITATGQRVTLRCSPRSGDLSVYWYQQSLDQGLQFLIQYYNGEERAKGNILERFSAQQFPDLHSELNLSSLELGDSALYFCASSVERAFWGATDTQYFGPGTRLTVL.

V and J are TRBV6-1 and TRBJ2-5; D gene ambiguous. The CDR3 is 15 residues long. CDR1 MNHNS and CDR2 SASEGT come from the germline V gene. V was pared by 0 bases and J by 5 bases, with 13 bases between. The CDR3 region is CASSEAARPRETQYF. CDR3 bases: TGTGCCAGCAGTGAAGCCGCCCGTCCGAGGGAGACCCAGTACTTC.

V is TRBV5-1 and J is TRBJ2-1; 10 bases fit TRBD2. V lost 4 bases, J lost 1 base, and 8 bases stayed unmatched. The CDR3 is 17 amino acids. CDR1 and CDR2 (germline): SGHRS, YFSETQ. CDR3 region: CASSIIAGGTSYNEQFF. The CDR3 nucleotides read TGCGCCAGCAGCATAATAGCGGGGGGAACTTCCTACAATGAGCAGTTCTTC.

This clone was recorded a few times. This chain joins TRBV7-3 and TRBJ1-1, with no clear D. This CDR3 is 13 amino acids long. Trimming left V 5 bases short and J 9 bases short, with 16 bases between. Per the germline V gene, CDR1 is SGHTA and CDR2 is FQGTGA. Written as DNA, the CDR3 is TGTGCCAGCAGCCCGCGCCGAGAGAGTCAAGCTTTCTTT. It specifies CASSPRRESQAFF.